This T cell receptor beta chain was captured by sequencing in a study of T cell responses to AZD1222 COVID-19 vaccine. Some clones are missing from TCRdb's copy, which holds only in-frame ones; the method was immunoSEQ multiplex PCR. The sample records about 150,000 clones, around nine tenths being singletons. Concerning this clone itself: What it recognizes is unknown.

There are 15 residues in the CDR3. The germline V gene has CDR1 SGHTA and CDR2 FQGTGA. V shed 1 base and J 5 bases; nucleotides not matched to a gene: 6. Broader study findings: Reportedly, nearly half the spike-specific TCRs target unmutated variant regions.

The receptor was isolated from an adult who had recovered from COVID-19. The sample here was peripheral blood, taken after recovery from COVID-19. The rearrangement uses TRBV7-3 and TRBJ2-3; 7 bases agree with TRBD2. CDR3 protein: CASSLMGGPGDTQYF. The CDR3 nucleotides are TGTGCCAGCAGCTTAATGGGAGGGCCGGGAGATACGCAGTATTTT.